The 8 T cell receptor beta chains below all came from one sample that was sequenced in a study of beta chain features in type 1 diabetes. Of the isolated RNA, all was reverse transcribed, and so the sequenced material was expressed TCRB transcripts. Only in-frame clones appear in the TCRdb table, and some are missing; sequencing was by immunoSEQ multiplex PCR. The repertoire consists of 250,000 to 300,000 clones, with about 8.5% occurring once and the leading ten covering under 1.3%. The sample was central memory CD4+ T cells from blood. The receptor source for this set is a woman younger than 30 in good health.

This sequence joins TRBV28 and TRBJ2-5, with D perhaps given as TRBD1 or TRBD2 (5 bases each). The CDR3 is made up of 12 amino acids. CDR1 is MDHEN and CDR2 is SYDVKM in the germline V gene. V lost 8 bases, J lost 5 bases, and 12 bases lay in between. CDR3 DNA: TGTGCCAGCTTGGGGGTGGGGGAGACCCAGTACTTC. It is translated as CASLGVGETQYF.

This chain connects TRBV28 to TRBJ1-2; possible D gene TRBD1, 6 bases. The V and J ends lost 6 bases and 7 bases respectively, with 18 bases between them. Germline V CDR1 and CDR2: MDHEN, SYDVKM. The CDR3 runs to 14 residues. CDR3 in DNA: TGTGCCAGCAGCGAGGGACAAACCCGGGCTGGCTACACCTTC. This translates into CASSEGQTRAGYTF.

The V and J genes are TRBV7-6 and TRBJ2-2; 10 positions match TRBD2. J gave up 4 bases and V 5 bases, and 4 bases lay outside the gene matches. CDR3 size: 15 residues. The V gene's germline CDR1 is SGHVS and CDR2 FNYEAQ. In nucleotides, the CDR3 is TGTGCCAGCAGCCGAGCGGGGGGGCCCACCGGGGAGCTGTTTTTT. It yields the protein CASSRAGGPTGELFF.

The chain carries TRBV20-1 and TRBJ1-2, with D hard to call. Per germline, CDR1 DFQATT and CDR2 SNEGSKA (reference sequence). CDR3 length equals 11 residues. V lost 7 bases and J lost 0, with 6 bases in between. The CDR3 is CSVPPNYGYTF. CDR3 DNA sequence: TGCAGTGTTCCACCTAACTATGGCTACACCTTC.

The chain has TRBV29-1 and TRBJ1-1, with a possible D match to TRBD1 (5 bases). This CDR3 contains 18 residues. CDR1 is SQVTM, CDR2 ANQGSEA, per germline. The ends were cut back, 0 bases at V and 4 bases at J, with 24 bases in the middle. CDR3 sequence (DNA): TGCAGCGTTGAAGATAAGGTCCTCATGTTAGGGGCATCCACTGAAGCTTTCTTT. It yields the protein CSVEDKVLMLGASTEAFF.

Comments on this clone: A read error likely explains this, since a far larger clone differs by one base. The chain combines TRBV1 with TRBJ1-5. TRBV1 is a listed pseudogene. The CDR3 length is 15 residues. CDR3 residues: CTSSLSTQGNQPQHF. CDR3 bases: TGCACCAGCAGCCTCAGTACCCAAGGGAATCAGCCCCAGCATTTT.

This clone turned up a few times. J is TRBJ1-5 and V is TRBV19; D might be TRBD1 (6 bases). The germline V and J ends were trimmed by 5 bases and 2 bases, with 22 bases remaining between them. CDR1 LNHDA and CDR2 SQIVND come from the germline V gene (reference sequence). The CDR3 totals 18 residues. The CDR3 sequence: CASSVSGTMSVGNQPQHF. The DNA for the CDR3 is TGTGCCAGTAGTGTTTCCGGGACAATGAGTGTGGGCAATCAGCCCCAGCATTTT. The full variable domain, its missing parts supplied by reference TRBV19 and TRBJ1-5, is DGGITQSPKYLFRKEGQNVTLSCEQNLNHDAMYWYRQDPGQGLRLIYYSQIVNDFQKGDIAEGYSVSREKKESFPLTVTSAQKNPTAFYLCASSVSGTMSVGNQPQHFGDGTRLSIL.

A few counts support this clone. Here the CDR3 reads CASSLQEPSPLHF. CDR3 nucleotide sequence: TGTGCCAGCAGCCTACAGGAACCTTCACCCCTCCACTTT. V and J are TRBV7-2 and TRBJ1-6, with D tentatively TRBD1 (5 bases). Germline V gives CDR1 SGHTA, CDR2 FQGNSA. The V and J ends lost 5 bases and 9 bases respectively, with 11 bases between them. CDR3 length equals 13 residues.